This T cell receptor (beta chain) was profiled in a study of blood T cell repertoires in COVID-19. About the research overall: The United States, Italy and Spain provided the acute and convalescent COVID-19 samples. The cDNA or gDNA used as material had been derived from T cells, B-cell-depleted T cells, or PBMCs.

Per germline, CDR1 LGHDT and CDR2 YNNKEL (reference sequence). The CDR3 length is 17 residues. V lost 5 bases to trimming and J lost 2 bases; unmatched junction nucleotides: 12. Produced via immunoSEQ multiplex PCR; TCRdb's table is partial and in-frame only. The table includes approximately 210,000 clones, 89% detected once. Sequencing was performed on peripheral blood. The rearrangement links TRBV3-1 (or the pseudogene TRBV3-2) to TRBJ2-3; 8 positions agree with TRBD2. The clonotype originates from a woman in her thirties or forties with acute or convalescent COVID-19. CDR3 amino acids: CASSAWDGGGNTDTQYF. CDR3 nucleotide sequence: TGTGCCAGCAGCGCATGGGACGGCGGGGGGAACACAGATACGCAGTATTTT.